The clone carrying this TCR beta chain was detected only a few times. Between the trimmed V and J ends, which lost 7 bases and 3 bases, there was a span of 10 bases. The CDR3 has 13 amino acids. Germline V gene data show CDR1 as MNHEY and CDR2 as SVGAGI. The assay was immunoSEQ multiplex PCR, and TCRdb's table has in-frame clones only and misses some. The sample lists hundreds of thousands of clones, about 88% seen once, with approximately 1.6% in the top ten. The entry originates in a study of blood T cell repertoires in COVID-19. The origin of this receptor is a woman in her forties or fifties who had recovered from COVID-19. The chain is built from TRBV6-5 and TRBJ1-3; no clear D. Specimen: PBMCs or T cells enriched from blood (not recorded which). Written as DNA, the CDR3 is TGTGCCAGCAATCCCGCAGGTGGAAACACCATATATTTT. Translated, it gives CASNPAGGNTIYF.